Listed below are T cell receptor beta chains from one sample, sequenced in a study of cytomegalovirus exposure and HLA in healthy donors. Method: immunoSEQ multiplex PCR; TCRdb's copy keeps in-frame clones and lacks some. The sample shows 80,000 to 130,000 clones, around 80% of them seen only once. Sequencing input: PBMCs. Source of these receptors: a woman aged 50 to 60 in good health and CMV-seropositive. The CDR3 runs from the conserved cysteine through the conserved F or W. D genes are given only for firm matches. Clone size is given for some rows only: seen once, a few or many times, or a class if the clone is expanded.

cdr3_aa: CASSQQGSGANVLTF
cdr3_nt: TGTGCCAGCTCTCAACAGGGCTCTGGGGCCAACGTCCTGACTTTC
cdr3_length: 15
d_call: -
clone_size: -
j_call: TRBJ2-6
v_call: TRBV18

cdr3_aa: CASSWGQGSDGYTF
cdr3_nt: TGCGCCAGCAGCTGGGGACAGGGAAGTGATGGCTACACCTTC
cdr3_length: 14
d_call: TRBD1
clone_size: -
j_call: TRBJ1-2
v_call: TRBV5-1

cdr3_aa: CAGYRAHTIYF
cdr3_nt: TGTGCCGGTTACAGGGCCCACACCATATATTTT
cdr3_length: 11
d_call: -
clone_size: -
j_call: TRBJ1-3
v_call: TRBV30

cdr3_aa: CASRPNRDGNQPQHF
cdr3_nt: TGTGCCAGCAGACCCAACAGGGACGGCAATCAGCCCCAACATTTT
cdr3_length: 15
d_call: -
clone_size: -
j_call: TRBJ1-5
v_call: TRBV6-6

cdr3_aa: CASQNTLGFQETQYF
cdr3_nt: TGTGCCAGTCAGAACACCTTGGGCTTCCAAGAGACCCAGTACTTC
cdr3_length: 15
d_call: -
clone_size: few
j_call: TRBJ2-5
v_call: TRBV6-5

cdr3_aa: CTSEASGALEQFF
cdr3_nt: TGCACCAGCGAGGCTAGCGGGGCCCTTGAGCAGTTCTTC
cdr3_length: 13
d_call: -
clone_size: -
j_call: TRBJ2-1
v_call: TRBV1

cdr3_aa: CASSLDTGVSTDTQYF
cdr3_nt: TGTGCCAGCAGCTTAGATACAGGCGTAAGCACAGATACGCAGTATTTT
cdr3_length: 16
d_call: -
clone_size: -
j_call: TRBJ2-3
v_call: TRBV11-2

cdr3_aa: CASSFPFDSSYEQYF
cdr3_nt: TGTGCCAGCAGCTTCCCGTTTGACAGCTCCTACGAGCAGTACTTC
cdr3_length: 15
d_call: -
clone_size: -
j_call: TRBJ2-7
v_call: TRBV7-8

cdr3_aa: CASTDGTVNEKLFF
cdr3_nt: TGTGCCAGCACCGACGGGACAGTAAATGAAAAACTGTTTTTT
cdr3_length: 14
d_call: TRBD1
clone_size: few
j_call: TRBJ1-4
v_call: TRBV25-1

cdr3_aa: CASSLWGQGGSYEQYF
cdr3_nt: TGTGCCAGCAGCTTGTGGGGACAGGGGGGCTCCTACGAGCAGTACTTC
cdr3_length: 16
d_call: TRBD1
clone_size: -
j_call: TRBJ2-7
v_call: TRBV5-5

cdr3_aa: CASSLEAPAGQPQHF
cdr3_nt: TGTGCCAGCAGCTTAGAAGCCCCTGCGGGTCAGCCCCAGCATTTT
cdr3_length: 15
d_call: -
clone_size: -
j_call: TRBJ1-5
v_call: TRBV7-8

cdr3_aa: CASSLERGGNEKLFF
cdr3_nt: TGTGCCAGCAGCTTAGAAAGGGGGGGGAATGAAAAACTGTTTTTT
cdr3_length: 15
d_call: -
clone_size: -
j_call: TRBJ1-4
v_call: TRBV11-2

cdr3_aa: CASSGGNNQPQHF
cdr3_nt: TGTGCCAGCTCGGGCGGGAACAATCAGCCCCAGCATTTT
cdr3_length: 13
d_call: -
clone_size: few
j_call: TRBJ1-5
v_call: TRBV18

cdr3_aa: CASSLRPAEEQYF
cdr3_nt: TGCGCCAGCAGCTTGCGCCCTGCGGAGGAGCAGTACTTC
cdr3_length: 13
d_call: -
clone_size: -
j_call: TRBJ2-5
v_call: TRBV5-1

cdr3_aa: CASSLDWGGAGNEQFF
cdr3_nt: TGTGCCAGCAGCTTAGATTGGGGGGGCGCAGGTAACGAGCAGTTCTTC
cdr3_length: 16
d_call: -
clone_size: -
j_call: TRBJ2-1
v_call: TRBV7-6

cdr3_aa: CASSERLAGGNEQFF
cdr3_nt: TGCGCCAGCAGTGAGAGGCTAGCGGGAGGGAATGAGCAGTTCTTC
cdr3_length: 15
d_call: TRBD2
clone_size: -
j_call: TRBJ2-1
v_call: TRBV10-2

cdr3_aa: CASSLGDSSYNEQFF
cdr3_nt: TGTGCCAGCAGCTTAGGTGACTCTTCCTACAATGAGCAGTTCTTC
cdr3_length: 15
d_call: -
clone_size: few
j_call: TRBJ2-1
v_call: TRBV7-3

cdr3_aa: CASSERGRGETQYF
cdr3_nt: TGTGCCAGCAGTGAACGGGGTCGGGGAGAGACCCAGTACTTC
cdr3_length: 14
d_call: -
clone_size: -
j_call: TRBJ2-5
v_call: TRBV6-1

cdr3_aa: CASSIVAYTEAFF
cdr3_nt: TGTGCCAGTAGTATAGTGGCCTACACTGAAGCTTTCTTT
cdr3_length: 13
d_call: -
clone_size: few
j_call: TRBJ1-1
v_call: TRBV19

cdr3_aa: CASSPRDRTYEQYF
cdr3_nt: TGTGCCAGCTCACCACGTGACAGAACTTACGAGCAGTACTTC
cdr3_length: 14
d_call: -
clone_size: -
j_call: TRBJ2-7
v_call: TRBV18

cdr3_aa: CASSLAQGNSGAETQYF
cdr3_nt: TGCGCCAGCAGCTTGGCGCAGGGCAATTCGGGCGCGGAGACCCAGTACTTC
cdr3_length: 17
d_call: -
clone_size: -
j_call: TRBJ2-5
v_call: TRBV5-1

cdr3_aa: CASSITGGGQTQYF
cdr3_nt: TGTGCCAGTAGTATCACAGGGGGTGGGCAGACCCAGTACTTC
cdr3_length: 14
d_call: TRBD1
clone_size: -
j_call: TRBJ2-5
v_call: TRBV19

cdr3_aa: CASSQVGDTRHTEAFF
cdr3_nt: TGCGCCAGCAGCCAAGTGGGGGACACCCGTCACACTGAAGCTTTCTTT
cdr3_length: 16
d_call: -
clone_size: -
j_call: TRBJ1-1
v_call: TRBV4-1

cdr3_aa: CASLTGAKNIQYF
cdr3_nt: TGTGCCAGCCTGACGGGAGCCAAAAACATTCAGTACTTC
cdr3_length: 13
d_call: -
clone_size: -
j_call: TRBJ2-4
v_call: TRBV2

cdr3_aa: CASSQTGTGAFSSGNTIYF
cdr3_nt: TGTGCCAGCAGCCAAACCGGGACAGGGGCCTTCAGCTCTGGAAACACCATATATTTT
cdr3_length: 19
d_call: TRBD1
clone_size: -
j_call: TRBJ1-3
v_call: TRBV14

cdr3_aa: CASSRTSGGATDTQYF
cdr3_nt: TGTGCCAGCAGCAGGACTAGCGGGGGCGCCACAGATACGCAGTATTTT
cdr3_length: 16
d_call: TRBD2
clone_size: -
j_call: TRBJ2-3
v_call: TRBV9

cdr3_aa: CASSDSRVSTEAFF
cdr3_nt: TGTGCCAGCTCCGACAGTCGGGTCTCGACTGAAGCTTTCTTT
cdr3_length: 14
d_call: -
clone_size: -
j_call: TRBJ1-1
v_call: TRBV18

cdr3_aa: CATSGTGGAGTEAFF
cdr3_nt: TGTGCCACTTCCGGGACAGGGGGCGCAGGGACTGAAGCTTTCTTT
cdr3_length: 15
d_call: TRBD1
clone_size: -
j_call: TRBJ1-1
v_call: TRBV10-3

cdr3_aa: CASGVNSYNSPLHF
cdr3_nt: TGTGCCAGCGGAGTTAACTCCTATAATTCACCCCTCCACTTT
cdr3_length: 14
d_call: -
clone_size: -
j_call: TRBJ1-6
v_call: TRBV27

cdr3_aa: CASSTGTVYGYTF
cdr3_nt: TGTGCCAGCAGCACCGGGACAGTCTATGGCTACACCTTC
cdr3_length: 13
d_call: TRBD1
clone_size: -
j_call: TRBJ1-2
v_call: TRBV5-8

cdr3_aa: CASSLGRQGAVSATIYF
cdr3_nt: TGTGCCAGCAGCTTAGGGCGCCAGGGGGCTGTCTCGGCCACCATATATTTT
cdr3_length: 17
d_call: TRBD1
clone_size: few
j_call: TRBJ1-3
v_call: TRBV11-2

cdr3_aa: CSAFPVQETQYF
cdr3_nt: TGCAGCGCCTTCCCAGTCCAAGAGACCCAGTACTTC
cdr3_length: 12
d_call: -
clone_size: -
j_call: TRBJ2-5
v_call: TRBV29-1

cdr3_aa: CASSASSTDTQYF
cdr3_nt: TGTGCCAGCAGCGCCTCTAGCACAGATACGCAGTATTTT
cdr3_length: 13
d_call: -
clone_size: -
j_call: TRBJ2-3
v_call: TRBV9

cdr3_aa: CASSVVASDTQYF
cdr3_nt: TGTGCCAGCAGCGTAGTAGCTAGTGATACGCAGTATTTT
cdr3_length: 13
d_call: -
clone_size: -
j_call: TRBJ2-3
v_call: TRBV9

cdr3_aa: CASSLDKGLNTEAFF
cdr3_nt: TGTGCCAGCAGCTTAGATAAGGGGTTGAACACTGAAGCTTTCTTT
cdr3_length: 15
d_call: -
clone_size: once
j_call: TRBJ1-1
v_call: TRBV11-2

cdr3_aa: CATSRPPRYEQFF
cdr3_nt: TGTGCCACCAGCAGACCTCCGAGGTACGAGCAGTTCTTC
cdr3_length: 13
d_call: -
clone_size: -
j_call: TRBJ2-1
v_call: TRBV15

cdr3_aa: CASSSLTATEAFF
cdr3_nt: TGTGCCAGCAGTTCCCTAACCGCCACTGAAGCTTTCTTT
cdr3_length: 13
d_call: -
clone_size: -
j_call: TRBJ1-1
v_call: TRBV6-5

cdr3_aa: CASSLWPEDSGANVLTF
cdr3_nt: TGTGCCAGCAGCTTATGGCCTGAGGACTCTGGGGCCAACGTCCTGACTTTC
cdr3_length: 17
d_call: -
clone_size: -
j_call: TRBJ2-6
v_call: TRBV5-5

cdr3_aa: CAISETGVEQTQYF
cdr3_nt: TGTGCCATCAGTGAGACAGGGGTAGAGCAGACCCAGTACTTC
cdr3_length: 14
d_call: TRBD1
clone_size: -
j_call: TRBJ2-5
v_call: TRBV10-3

cdr3_aa: CATHNPGHYTGAFF
cdr3_nt: TGTGCCACCCACAACCCGGGACACTATACTGGGGCTTTCTTT
cdr3_length: 14
d_call: -
clone_size: -
j_call: TRBJ1-1
v_call: TRBV19

cdr3_aa: CASSLKLRPGKLFF
cdr3_nt: TGTGCCAGCTCACTAAAGTTGCGACCGGGGAAGCTGTTTTTT
cdr3_length: 14
d_call: -
clone_size: -
j_call: TRBJ2-2
v_call: TRBV18

cdr3_aa: CASSLSDTTYEQYF
cdr3_nt: TGTGCCAGCAGTTTATCGGACACCACCTACGAGCAGTACTTC
cdr3_length: 14
d_call: -
clone_size: -
j_call: TRBJ2-7
v_call: TRBV28

cdr3_aa: CASSRGHGTEQETQYF
cdr3_nt: TGTGCCAGCAGTCGTGGTCACGGGACTGAACAAGAGACCCAGTACTTC
cdr3_length: 16
d_call: -
clone_size: -
j_call: TRBJ2-5
v_call: TRBV7-9

cdr3_aa: CASRTGFSGNTIYF
cdr3_nt: TGTGCCAGCAGAACGGGGTTCTCTGGAAACACCATATATTTT
cdr3_length: 14
d_call: -
clone_size: -
j_call: TRBJ1-3
v_call: TRBV2

cdr3_aa: CASSQSGSRDGNTIYF
cdr3_nt: TGCGCCAGCAGCCAGTCGGGGTCGAGGGATGGAAACACCATATATTTT
cdr3_length: 16
d_call: -
clone_size: -
j_call: TRBJ1-3
v_call: TRBV5-1

cdr3_aa: CASSLTSREQFF
cdr3_nt: TGTGCCAGCAGCCTCACTAGTCGTGAGCAGTTCTTC
cdr3_length: 12
d_call: -
clone_size: few
j_call: TRBJ2-1
v_call: TRBV5-4

cdr3_aa: CSVEGRATFAGATFGGDTQYF
cdr3_nt: TGCAGCGTTGAAGGTAGGGCCACTTTCGCGGGGGCCACGTTTGGGGGAGATACGCAGTATTTT
cdr3_length: 21
d_call: -
clone_size: -
j_call: TRBJ2-3
v_call: TRBV29-1

cdr3_aa: CASSLSQGTTEAFF
cdr3_nt: TGTGCCAGCAGTTTATCCCAGGGGACCACTGAAGCTTTCTTT
cdr3_length: 14
d_call: -
clone_size: few
j_call: TRBJ1-1
v_call: TRBV27

cdr3_aa: CAIRGSSQIYNEQFF
cdr3_nt: TGTGCCATAAGAGGGAGTAGCCAAATTTACAATGAGCAGTTCTTC
cdr3_length: 15
d_call: -
clone_size: -
j_call: TRBJ2-1
v_call: TRBV10-3

cdr3_aa: CASSLVYRTYEQYF
cdr3_nt: TGTGCCAGCAGCTTAGTCTACAGAACCTACGAGCAGTACTTC
cdr3_length: 14
d_call: -
clone_size: -
j_call: TRBJ2-7
v_call: TRBV11-2

cdr3_aa: CAWSPVGGGTEAFF
cdr3_nt: TGTGCCTGGAGTCCTGTCGGGGGTGGAACTGAAGCTTTCTTT
cdr3_length: 14
d_call: -
clone_size: -
j_call: TRBJ1-1
v_call: TRBV30